This record covers a single T cell receptor (beta chain). No antigen is known for it. Per-base quality was not reported, and no clone a single base away is much larger than it. The data belong to a study of blood T cell repertoires in COVID-19 (TCRdb year 2020). Looking at the study overall: Samples covering the acute and convalescent phases of COVID-19 were provided by collaborators in the United States, Italy and Spain. The material from the prospective study consisted of cDNA or gDNA derived from T cells, B-cell-depleted T cells, or PBMCs. The dataset comprised deeply sampled blood TCRbeta repertoires from subjects exposed to, actively infected with, or recovered from COVID-19. The repertoires were released in a freely available public database intended as a resource for research on the immune response to SARS-CoV-2. Samples came from the ongoing ImmuneRACE study (first 160 participants) plus 1,254 subjects from 6 global collaborators. Sample metadata almost always included a de-identified subject ID, COVID-19 status, age in years and sex. Where available, HLA class I and class II types were taken from metadata supplied by the sample provider and were not determined by assay-based typing.

The immunoSEQ Assay, a bias-controlled multiplex PCR, was used to amplify TCRbeta CDR3 regions from genomic DNA. In the source study's methods: The number of nucleated cells in each sample was estimated from the amplification of reference gene primers within the assay. Sequence reads were collapsed and filtered to measure the absolute abundance of every unique TCRbeta CDR3 rearrangement. For each sample, productive Simpson clonality was calculated as the square root of Simpson's diversity index across productive rearrangements. TCRdb limited this immuneACCESS table to in-frame rearrangements with V and J called. A share of clones is missing; checked studies link under half to unresolved V genes, and the rest is unexplained. The V and J calls and clone size are taken from that table; D and trimming were inferred from the DNA. The sample table lists 310,000 or so clones, about 87% of them with a count of one. More than 7.5% of the sample is held by the ten biggest clonotypes.

What the work shows at the level of the full study, not this receptor alone: Clinical and demographic metadata were provided uncurated, with the amount varying by source and participant.

The CDR3 goes from the cysteine to the phenylalanine over 13 residues. Only the CDR3 portion is preserved as DNA: 39 bases, with reading frame beginning at the first base. Trimming at the junction amounts to 4 bases on V and 7 bases on J, and the germline ends lie 11 bases apart. At one collaborating source in Seattle, patients were enrolled during active infection and were followed longitudinally through the course of disease. Collaborating institutions collected whole blood in K2EDTA tubes following their own protocols. For TCRbeta analysis, collaborators shipped samples in one of three forms: frozen whole blood, isolated PBMCs, or DNA extracted from either of those sample types.

The specimen sequenced was peripheral blood. The receptor was derived from a man aged 25-45 years with COVID-19, enrolled during active disease. The chain employs TRBV12-3 or TRBV12-4 and TRBJ2-1; the D gene is perhaps TRBD2, on 6 matching bases. The CDR3 reads CASSWMEGNEQFF. The DNA sequence follows: TGTGCCAGCAGTTGGATGGAGGGGAATGAGCAGTTCTTC.